Below are 16 T cell receptor beta chains sequenced from a single sample in a study of blood T cells in healthy people across ages. Together with a sample-barcoded 5' primer, a J-beta primer mix was included in a second PCR lasting roughly 7 to 11 cycles. TCRdb re-analysed the 5' RACE reads in MiXCR, keeping a single row per CDR3 protein. The sample lists roughly 800,000 distinct CDR3 sequences, 58% occurring once. The source material was blood. These receptors came from a man aged 25 to 40 in good health.

This chain connects TRBV2 to TRBJ2-5, with D perhaps assigned TRBD1 or TRBD2 (5 bases each). Germline CDR1 SNHLY, CDR2 FYNNEI. The CDR3 totals 16 residues. Between the trimmed V and J ends, which lost 5 bases and 11 bases, there was a span of 27 bases. CDR3 DNA: TGTGCCAGCAGTAGAAGCGCCCCGGGACGACCATGGGAGCAGTACTTC. Translation gives CASSRSAPGRPWEQYF.

The chain has TRBV4-1 and TRBJ1-5; D remains ambiguous. V lost 0 bases, J lost 3 bases, and 9 bases lay in between. Germline V gene data show CDR1 as MGHRA and CDR2 as YSYEKL. The CDR3 is 15 residues long. The CDR3 DNA follows: TGCGCCAGCAGCCAAGATCGGGAATTCAATCAGCCCCAGCATTTT. Protein: CASSQDREFNQPQHF.

V is TRBV29-1 and J is TRBJ1-1, with TRBD1 identical over 8 bases. CDR1 and CDR2 (germline): SQVTM, ANQGSEA. The CDR3 spans 13 residues. The trim removed 4 bases at V and 3 bases at J, leaving 4 bases unmatched. In DNA form, the CDR3 reads TGCAGCGTTGCTTTGACAGGGGACACTGAAGCTTTCTTT. Its protein is CSVALTGDTEAFF.

The chain carries TRBV10-3 and TRBJ2-1; 11 bases are shared with TRBD2. Trimming at V came to 2 bases and at J to 0 bases, leaving 9 bases not matched to a gene. Germline CDR1 ENHRY, CDR2 SYGVKD. The CDR3 is 19 amino acids. CDR3 in amino acids: CAISETTGTSGSSYNEQFF. Here the CDR3 DNA reads TGTGCCATCAGTGAGACCACCGGGACTAGCGGTAGCTCCTACAATGAGCAGTTCTTC.

V gene TRBV7-2 combines with J gene TRBJ2-5; tentative D call: TRBD2 (5 bases). The CDR3 length is 14 residues. CDR1 and CDR2 (germline): SGHTA, FQGNSA. V lost 3 bases to trimming and J lost 5 bases, with 13 bases between them. CDR3 DNA sequence: TGTGCCAGCAGCTTGGTAGCGTCACGGGAGACCCAGTACTTC. Translated, it gives CASSLVASRETQYF.

The chain combines TRBV30 with TRBJ1-2; perhaps TRBD1 as D (5 bases). The CDR3 is 13 residues long. V lost 2 bases to trimming and J lost 4 bases, with 11 bases between them. CDR1 is GTSNPN and CDR2 is SVGIG in the germline V gene (reference sequence). The CDR3 is CAWSRDRGYGYTF. The CDR3, as DNA: TGTGCCTGGAGTAGGGACCGAGGCTATGGCTACACCTTC. Variable domain in full (rest from reference TRBV30 and TRBJ1-2): SQTIHQWPATLVQPVGSPLSLECTVEGTSNPNLYWYRQAAGRGLQLLFYSVGIGQISSEVPQNLSASRPQDRQFILSSKKLLLSDSGFYLCAWSRDRGYGYTFGSGTRLTVV.

The chain couples TRBV5-1 to TRBJ2-1, with unresolved D. This CDR3 has 12 residues. V dropped 5 bases and J dropped 7 bases, with 10 bases sitting between them. CDR1 is SGHRS and CDR2 is YFSETQ in the germline V gene. The DNA for the CDR3 is TGCGCCAGCAGGCTTCTTCTGAATGAGCAGTTCTTC. It is translated as CASRLLLNEQFF.

The table lists this clonotype with a count of one. This chain joins TRBV28 and TRBJ2-5; tentatively, D is TRBD1 (5 bases). Germline CDR1 and CDR2: MDHEN and SYDVKM. The V end lost 3 bases, the J end lost 5 bases, and 16 bases lay between the germline ends. This CDR3 is 15 amino acids long. CDR3 region: CASSLGGATQETQYF. Written as DNA, the CDR3 is TGTGCCAGCAGTTTGGGTGGGGCAACCCAGGAGACCCAGTACTTC.

A word on this clonotype: Its ends do not fully match the called genes, so a read error is possible. The rearrangement uses TRBV7-6 and TRBJ2-1, with 10 bases aligning to TRBD2. This CDR3 contains 15 residues. Germline-derived CDR1 and CDR2 are SGHVS and FNYEAQ. The CDR3 here is CASRRSSGSNNERFF. For the CDR3, the DNA is TGTGCCAGCAGGCGTTCTAGCGGGAGCAACAATGAGCGGTTCTTC.

For this clonotype: One base away lies a much larger clone, so this may be a sequencing read error. The CDR3 DNA reads as TGTGCCAGCAGTGACTCAGGGGGCGATGAGCAGTACTTC. It codes for CASSDSGGDEQYF. The chain couples TRBV6-5 to TRBJ2-7; 8 nucleotides match TRBD1. The CDR3 spans 13 residues. The germline CDR1 and CDR2 sequences are MNHEY and SVGAGI.

This clonotype was detected only a few times. This rearrangement joins TRBV15 to TRBJ2-1, with 11 bases matching TRBD2. This CDR3 has 15 residues. Germline trimming cut 5 bases from V and 9 bases from J; bases unmatched to any gene: 9. Germline CDR1 reads LNHNV; CDR2 reads YYDKDF (reference sequence). The DNA of the CDR3 is TGTGCCACCAGCTTACGACTAGCGGGATCGGTTGAGCAGTTCTTC. Its translation is CATSLRLAGSVEQFF.

The J gene is TRBJ2-3, the V gene TRBV11-3; 7 nucleotides agree with TRBD1. Germline trimming cut 5 bases from V and 0 bases from J; bases unmatched to any gene: 5. Germline-derived CDR1 and CDR2 are SGHNT and YENEEA. This CDR3 is built from 15 residues. CDR3 in DNA: TGTGCCAGCAGCCCGATGGGACAGAGCACAGATACGCAGTATTTT. Residues: CASSPMGQSTDTQYF.

The chain couples TRBV9 to TRBJ2-3, with D perhaps matching TRBD1 (5 bases). CDR3 length: 17 residues. Germline V lookup: CDR1 SGDLS, CDR2 YYNGEE. The V and J ends lost 0 bases and 6 bases respectively, with 20 bases between them. CDR3 coding DNA: TGTGCCAGCAGCGTAGCATATGGGGCACCTAGTGTGGATACGCAGTATTTT. It yields the protein CASSVAYGAPSVDTQYF.

This clonotype was observed a few times. The chain uses TRBV5-1 and TRBJ2-6; D uncertain. The CDR3 sequence is 14 residues long. The germline V gene has CDR1 SGHRS and CDR2 YFSETQ. V lost 1 base and J lost 3, with 5 bases in between. For the CDR3, the DNA is TGCGCCAGCAGCTTGTGGAGTGGGGCCAACGTCCTGACTTTC. Translating gives CASSLWSGANVLTF. Using reference TRBV5-1 and TRBJ2-6 for the parts outside the CDR3, the full variable domain is KAGVTQTPRYLIKTRGQQVTLSCSPISGHRSVSWYQQTPGQGLQFLFEYFSETQRNKGNFPGRFSGRQFSNSRSEMNVSTLELGDSALYLCASSLWSGANVLTFGAGSRLTVL.

The chain employs TRBV5-1 and TRBJ2-7, with a weak D call TRBD2 (5 bases). Germline V gives CDR1 SGHRS, CDR2 YFSETQ. The CDR3 contains 14 residues. The ends were cut back, 5 bases at V and 7 bases at J, with 19 bases in the middle. The DNA for the CDR3 is TGCGCCAGCAGTCTTGGTGGGAGAGTGAGAGAGCAGTACTTC. This codes for CASSLGGRVREQYF.

This clonotype was detected only a few times. The genes are TRBV18 and TRBJ1-5, with a weak D call TRBD1 (5 bases). The germline V gene encodes CDR1 KGHSH and CDR2 LQKENI. Trimming took off 5 bases at V and 3 bases at J, with 14 bases between the two ends. The CDR3 is made up of 15 amino acids. The CDR3 bases are TGTGCCAGCTCAGTTGAGGCAGGGATCAATCAGCCCCAGCATTTT. Its translation is CASSVEAGINQPQHF.